This TCR beta chain originates from a study of shared clonotypes between healthy human individuals. Turning to the study itself: The composition of the donors was a couple of women and a few men aged 18 to 49.

Authors' methods: Sequence data from immunoSEQ were junction-only and lacked quality scores; consequently, filtering differed. TCRdb's table, derived via immunoSEQ multiplex PCR, lists solely in-frame clones and lacks some. The D gene and trimming were derived from the DNA, and the V and J assignments and clone size from that table. Among about 2,500,000 clones listed, around nine tenths were seen once. As concerns this clone: The target antigen is unknown.

Study-wide points: With few donors, the genetic and exposure-history diversity represented was limited. Sorted-subset sequencing was shown by rarefaction to be incomplete despite large depth.

This CDR3 region has 15 residues. V trimming: 5 bases; J trimming: 15 bases; junction bases outside the gene matches: 17. CDR1 and CDR2 (germline): SEHNR, FQNEAQ (reference sequence). The sample comprised naive CD4+ T cells sorted from blood. Subset denoted: CD45RA+ positively selected. V gene TRBV7-9 combines with J gene TRBJ2-1, with 9 bases fitting TRBD2. The sequence was collected from a man aged 18 to 35 in good health. CDR3 protein: CASSPQGNGGGALFF. DNA of the CDR3: TGTGCCAGCAGCCCTCAAGGGAACGGCGGGGGGGCCCTGTTCTTC.